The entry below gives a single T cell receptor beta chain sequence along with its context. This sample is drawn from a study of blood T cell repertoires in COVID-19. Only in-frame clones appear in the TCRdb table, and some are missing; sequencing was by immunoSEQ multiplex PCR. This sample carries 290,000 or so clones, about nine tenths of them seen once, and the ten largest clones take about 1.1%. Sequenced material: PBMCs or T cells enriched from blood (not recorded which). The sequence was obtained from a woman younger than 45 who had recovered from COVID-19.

The chain's CDR3 is CASSRSSGFTDTQYF. The DNA for the CDR3 is TGTGCCAGCTCACGGTCTAGCGGATTCACAGATACGCAGTATTTT. This chain joins TRBV18 and TRBJ2-3; TRBD2 matches 7 bases. Germline assignment: CDR1 KGHSH and CDR2 LQKENI. The trim removed 4 bases at V and 2 bases at J, leaving 6 bases unmatched. The CDR3 extends over 15 amino acids. Complete variable domain (other parts from reference TRBV18 and TRBJ2-3): NAGVMQNPRHLVRRRGQEARLRCSPMKGHSHVYWYRQLPEEGLKFMVYLQKENIIDESGMPKERFSAEFPKEGPSILRIQQVVRGDSAAYFCASSRSSGFTDTQYFGPGTRLTVL.